A single T cell receptor (beta chain) is shown here with its context. Its matching antigen is unknown. This sample is part of a study of shared clonotypes between healthy human individuals. V dropped 1 base and J dropped 6; count of bases not matched to a gene: 3. There are 15 residues in the CDR3. CDR1 is SNHLY, CDR2 FYNNEI, per germline. Assay execution took place at the deep level. Each subset's genomic DNA was shared equally among a number of immunoSEQ plates. The assay was immunoSEQ multiplex PCR, and TCRdb's table has in-frame clones only and misses some. The table has about 1 million clones, 75% seen once. Study-wide results and limits: An anticipated effect of sequencing depth on clonotype sharing among donors was recognized. Compared with memory subsets, naive subsets generally had larger estimated richness.

This TCR was recovered from a man between 18 and 29 years old in good health. This chain joins TRBV2 and TRBJ1-4; 9 bases map to TRBD1. Sequenced: memory CD4+ T cells sorted from blood. Subset denoted: CD45RA-negative fraction. Written as DNA, the CDR3 is TGTGCCAGCAGTGAAGATGGGACAGGGCATGAAAAACTGTTTTTT. Protein: CASSEDGTGHEKLFF.